By share of the sample, the clone carrying this TCR beta chain is medium-sized. Its target is not known. This sample was included in a study of cytomegalovirus exposure and HLA in healthy donors. Sequencing was performed with immunoSEQ multiplex PCR; in TCRdb, only in-frame clones are kept and a portion is missing. The sample shows 150,000 to 200,000 clones, approximately 87% of them seen only once. Study outcomes and limitations: It was reported that the classifier diagnosed cytomegalovirus status with high specificity and sensitivity in both the original and validation cohorts. Investigators reported 150 to 200 TCR beta chains as tied to cytomegalovirus.

The receptor's source is a woman aged 25 to 39 in good health and CMV-seronegative. Material: PBMCs.

CDR3 sequence reads: CASSETSGGQETQYF. CDR3 coding DNA: TGTGCCAGCAGTGAGACTAGCGGGGGCCAAGAGACCCAGTACTTC. This chain joins TRBV6-1 and TRBJ2-5, with 12 bases fitting TRBD2. J was trimmed by 1 base and V by 3 bases; bases with no gene match: 0. The CDR3 spans 15 residues. Germline values: CDR1 MNHNS, CDR2 SASEGT.